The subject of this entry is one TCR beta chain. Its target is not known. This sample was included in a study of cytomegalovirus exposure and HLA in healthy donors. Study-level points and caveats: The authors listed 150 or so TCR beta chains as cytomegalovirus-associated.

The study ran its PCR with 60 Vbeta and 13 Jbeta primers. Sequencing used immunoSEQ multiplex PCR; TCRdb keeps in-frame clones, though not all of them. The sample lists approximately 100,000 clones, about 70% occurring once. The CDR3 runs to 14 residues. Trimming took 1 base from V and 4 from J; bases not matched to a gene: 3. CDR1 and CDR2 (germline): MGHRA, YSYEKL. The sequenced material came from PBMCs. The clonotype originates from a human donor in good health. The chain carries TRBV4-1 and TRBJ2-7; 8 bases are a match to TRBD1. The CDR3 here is CASSQGDRGYEQYF. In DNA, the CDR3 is TGCGCCAGCAGCCAAGGTGACAGGGGATACGAGCAGTACTTC.